This T cell receptor (beta chain) emerged from a study of blood T cells in healthy people across ages. Using a J-beta primer mix together with a sample-barcoded 5' primer, a second PCR was run for roughly 6 to 11 cycles. One entry per CDR3 protein, called by TCRdb with MiXCR from the 5' RACE reads. The data hold 850,000 to 1,300,000 distinct CDR3 sequences, with 40% to 55% observed a single time. About 10 milliliters was the volume of peripheral blood drawn from each donor. This clonotype has more than one count but fewer than ten. The CDR3 has 11 residues. Germline assignment: CDR1 DFQATT and CDR2 SNEGSKA (reference sequence). Trimming left V 0 bases short and J 8 bases short, with 7 bases between.

The receptor comes from a woman between 55 and 75 years old in good health. Material: blood. J is TRBJ1-1 and V is TRBV20-1; D not resolved. The CDR3 DNA sequence: TGCAGTGCTAGAGATACTCCCGAAGCTTTCTTT. Translating it yields CSARDTPEAFF.